This TCR beta chain stems from a study of shared clonotypes between healthy human individuals. Study background: Donors, aged 18 to 49, were a couple of women and a few men.

The CDR3 extends over 15 amino acids. Looked up from germline, CDR1 is SGHVS and CDR2 is FQNEAQ. Germline trimming cut 1 base from V and 5 bases from J; bases unmatched to any gene: 5. Here immunoSEQ multiplex PCR was the method, and the copy in TCRdb shows in-frame clones only, minus some. The sample lists some 2,000,000 clones; less than 95% were seen once. CD45RO-negative cells were positively selected for CCR7, leaving out terminally differentiated effector memory CD45RA+ cells. The receptor comes from a man younger than 35 in good health. The sequenced sample was naive CD8+ T cells sorted from blood. V gene TRBV7-8 combines with J gene TRBJ2-7; 10 bases align to TRBD2. The CDR3 coding sequence is TGTGCCAGCAGCTTAGTGGCTAGCGGGAGTCACGAGCAGTACTTC. This translates into CASSLVASGSHEQYF.